The 27 T cell receptor beta chains presented below share a single source sample, sequenced in a study of T cells in Graves' hyperthyroidism and ophthalmopathy. Amplification targeted TCR beta CDR3 regions from RNA transcripts. HTBI primers were employed in a first-round RT-PCR of the TCR CDR3. TCRdb fed the multiplex PCR reads into MiXCR, producing one record per CDR3 protein. The table lists under 450,000 distinct CDR3 sequences, more than 15% of them singletons, with 12% to 15% in the top ten. The sample was blood. Source of these receptors: a woman aged 18-29 years with Graves' hyperthyroidism.

This clonotype came up a few times. The CDR3 spells CATGRAQGADGSPLHF. The CDR3 nucleotides are TGTGCCACCGGCCGAGCTCAGGGGGCGGATGGTTCACCCCTCCACTTT. The genes are TRBV10-3 and TRBJ1-6; 8 bases line up with TRBD1. Losses at the gene ends were 10 bases for V and 9 bases for J; bases not matched to a gene: 17. The CDR3 loop spans 16 amino acids. The V gene's germline CDR1 is ENHRY and CDR2 SYGVKD.

The genes are TRBV27 and TRBJ2-3; 15 nucleotides agree with TRBD2. This CDR3 is 17 amino acids long. The V gene end was trimmed by 5 bases and the J gene end by 4 bases; junction bases not matched to a gene: 7. Germline assignment: CDR1 MNHEY and CDR2 SMNVEV (reference sequence). This CDR3 is CASSPPGLAGGADTQYF. The DNA of the CDR3 is TGTGCCAGCAGTCCTCCGGGACTAGCGGGGGGCGCAGATACGCAGTATTTT.

The sample holds a few counts of this clonotype. V and J are TRBV4-3 and TRBJ2-5; 8 bases map to TRBD2. Germline trimming cut 0 bases from V and 4 bases from J; bases unmatched to any gene: 10. The CDR3 totals 17 residues. In germline, CDR1 is LGHNA, CDR2 YSLEER. The CDR3 sequence: CASSQDLGGGPGETQYF. In nucleotides, the CDR3 is TGCGCCAGCAGCCAAGATCTAGGCGGGGGGCCGGGAGAGACCCAGTACTTC.

The chain is built from TRBV4-1 and TRBJ2-1; TRBD2 agrees at 9 bases. Germline values: CDR1 MGHRA, CDR2 YSYEKL. The length of the CDR3 is 16 residues. V dropped 4 bases and J dropped 8; count of bases not matched to a gene: 12. The CDR3 here is CASSLIPGTSSDEQFF. CDR3 DNA: TGCGCCAGCAGCCTAATTCCCGGGACTAGCAGCGATGAGCAGTTCTTC.

This rearrangement joins TRBV15 to TRBJ1-1; possible D gene TRBD1, 5 bases. This CDR3 spans 14 amino acids. Germline CDR1 and CDR2: LNHNV and YYDKDF (reference sequence). V dropped 5 bases and J dropped 5 bases, with 15 bases sitting between them. DNA for the CDR3: TGTGCCACCAGCGGCCACGAGGGGCTAACTGAAGCTTTCTTT. This encodes CATSGHEGLTEAFF.

At least ten counts were recorded for this clonotype. The chain is built from TRBV5-1 and TRBJ1-1; D remains ambiguous. V was cut by 5 bases and J by 3 bases, with 11 bases left in between. The CDR3 is 13 residues long. CDR1 and CDR2 (germline): SGHRS, YFSETQ. CDR3 DNA: TGCGCCAGCAGTCGGGTATGGGACACTGAAGCTTTCTTT. This sequence encodes CASSRVWDTEAFF.

In this sample, this clonotype turned up many times. A read error may produce the germline difference seen at one junction end. This sequence joins TRBV5-1 and TRBJ1-1, with D perhaps TRBD1 (5 bases). The CDR3 is 14 residues long. Looked up from germline, CDR1 is SGHRS and CDR2 is YFSETQ. The CDR3 loop reads CASSLSGPNTEAFF. The DNA for the CDR3 is TGTGCCAGCAGCTTGTCGGGGCCTAACACTGAAGCTTTCTTT. The full variable domain, in which reference TRBV5-1 and TRBJ1-1 provide the parts outside the CDR3, is KAGVTQTPRYLIKTRGQQVTLSCSPISGHRSVSWYQQTPGQGLQFLFEYFSETQRNKGNFPGRFSGRQFSNSRSEMNVSTLELGDSALYLCASSLSGPNTEAFFGQGTRLTVV.

V usage is TRBV3-1 and J usage is TRBJ2-3; D tentatively reads TRBD1 or TRBD2 (6 bases each). This CDR3 has 16 residues. V dropped 1 base and J dropped 4 bases, with 15 bases sitting between them. CDR1 is LGHDT, CDR2 YNNKEL, per germline (reference sequence). This chain's CDR3 is CASSQGEGGLADTQYF. As DNA, the CDR3 is TGTGCCAGCAGCCAAGGAGAAGGGGGGTTGGCAGATACGCAGTATTTT.

To note about this clonotype: A junction boundary mismatches the germline segment, possibly from a read error. The rearrangement links TRBV7-7 to TRBJ2-1, with TRBD2 matching 11 bases. The CDR3 has 16 amino acids. Germline V lookup: CDR1 SSHAT, CDR2 FNYEAQ (reference sequence). The CDR3 DNA reads TGTGCTAGCAGCTTAGTAGCGGGGGGGCCAGGTAATGAGCAGTTCTTC. Translating gives CASSLVAGGPGNEQFF.

The chain is built from TRBV27 and TRBJ2-1, with D hard to call. The CDR3 runs to 12 residues. V lost 4 bases to trimming and J lost 2 bases, with 3 bases between them. Per the germline V gene, CDR1 is MNHEY and CDR2 is SMNVEV (reference sequence). In nucleotides, the CDR3 is TGTGCCAGCAGTTCCCCCTACAATGAGCAGTTCTTC. Translated, it gives CASSSPYNEQFF.

This clonotype turned up a few times. A much larger clone lies a single base off, so this may be a read error. For the CDR3, the DNA is TGTGCCAGCAGTTTCCCCTATGACTACACCTTC. Protein product: CASSFPYDYTF. The chain couples TRBV12-3 or TRBV12-4 to TRBJ1-2; the D is unclear. This CDR3 is built from 11 residues.

The chain couples TRBV6-5 to TRBJ2-1; D is uncertain. Deletions cut 2 bases from V and 8 bases from J, with 10 bases between. The CDR3 runs to 13 residues. Per the germline V gene, CDR1 is MNHEY and CDR2 is SVGAGI. In DNA form, the CDR3 reads TGTGCCAGCAGTTACGGGCTTGGGTATGAGCAGTTCTTC. Translated: CASSYGLGYEQFF.

The V gene is TRBV6-1, the J gene TRBJ2-2; tentative D call: TRBD1 (6 bases). The germline CDR1 and CDR2 sequences are MNHNS and SASEGT. CDR3 size: 17 residues. Deletions cut 5 bases from V and 5 bases from J, with 21 bases between. The CDR3 DNA follows: TGTGCCAGCAGTCTCACACAGGGTGTCAAAGGTACCGGGGAGCTGTTTTTT. This translates into CASSLTQGVKGTGELFF.

A note on this clonotype: At one end, the junction sequence differs from germline, possibly due to a read error. The chain employs TRBV28 and TRBJ2-6, with a tentative D call TRBD1 (5 bases). CDR1 and CDR2 from the germline V gene are MDHEN and SYDVKM. The CDR3 is 14 amino acids. CDR3: CASSFLSGANVPTF. CDR3 DNA: TGTGCCAGCAGTTTCCTCTCTGGGGCCAACGTCCCGACTTTC.

The chain is built from TRBV24-1 and TRBJ1-5; D perhaps matches TRBD1 (5 bases). Looked up from germline, CDR1 is KGHDR and CDR2 is SFDVKD. CDR3 length: 16 residues. V was pared by 4 bases and J by 3 bases, with 15 bases between. CDR3: CATSDATGLNNQPQHF. The CDR3 nucleotides are TGTGCCACCAGTGACGCTACGGGACTCAACAATCAGCCCCAGCATTTT.

The chain has TRBV10-3 and TRBJ1-1, with D uncertain. The V and J ends lost 0 bases and 4 bases respectively, with 9 bases between them. This CDR3 comprises 14 residues. Germline V gives CDR1 ENHRY, CDR2 SYGVKD. The CDR3 region is CAISESILATEAFF. The CDR3 nucleotides are TGTGCCATCAGTGAGTCGATTCTGGCCACTGAAGCTTTCTTT.

This chain connects TRBV7-3 to TRBJ1-1; the D gene is possibly TRBD1 (6 bases). V was cut by 5 bases and J by 7 bases, with 11 bases left in between. CDR3 size: 12 residues. Germline CDR1 reads SGHTA; CDR2 reads FQGTGA. DNA of the CDR3: TGTGCCAGCAGCACCGACAGGCTTGAAGCTTTCTTT. This translates into CASSTDRLEAFF.

The V call is TRBV24-1, the J call TRBJ2-5, with D unclear. This CDR3 spans 14 amino acids. CDR1 is KGHDR, CDR2 SFDVKD, per germline. Deletions cut 7 bases from V and 2 bases from J, with 13 bases between. The CDR3 spells CATSETPPQETQYF. CDR3 coding DNA: TGTGCCACCAGCGAGACACCTCCTCAAGAGACCCAGTACTTC.

This clonotype has only a few counts. This sequence joins TRBV15 and TRBJ1-4; 9 bases map to TRBD1. The CDR3 covers 16 residues. CDR1 is LNHNV, CDR2 YYDKDF, per germline (reference sequence). With 4 bases clipped from V and 8 bases from J, the junction kept 11 bases outside the gene matches. For the CDR3, the DNA is TGTGCCACCAGCATTTCGACCGGACAGGGGACGGAAAAACTGTTTTTT. It specifies CATSISTGQGTEKLFF.

This clonotype has at least ten counts. The rearrangement uses TRBV6-2 or TRBV6-3 and TRBJ2-5; 11 nucleotides align to TRBD2. The CDR3 runs 15 residues. CDR1 and CDR2 (germline): MNHEY, SVGEGT. V shed 2 bases, J shed 5 bases, and the junction held 4 bases outside the gene matches. The CDR3: CASSYETSGVETQYF. CDR3 nucleotide sequence: TGTGCCAGCAGTTACGAGACTAGCGGGGTGGAGACCCAGTACTTC.

The chain is built from TRBV6-1 and TRBJ1-3; unclear D gene. Germline V gene sequence: CDR1 MNHNS, CDR2 SASEGT. The length of the CDR3 is 13 residues. V was trimmed by 5 bases and J by 9 bases, leaving 14 bases between them. The CDR3 DNA reads TGTGCCAGCAGTCGGGGAGATAGACCCACCATATATTTT. It translates to CASSRGDRPTIYF.

This clonotype came up many times. V usage is TRBV11-2 and J usage is TRBJ2-7; 7 bases align to TRBD2. The CDR3 totals 14 residues. The V segment lost 5 bases and the J segment 4 bases; nucleotides outside the gene matches: 8. Germline CDR1 and CDR2: SGHAT and FQNNGV. The CDR3: CASSPLPGGYEQYF. The CDR3 nucleotides read TGTGCCAGCAGCCCACTGCCGGGGGGATACGAGCAGTACTTC.

There are many counts of this clonotype. V usage is TRBV18 and J usage is TRBJ2-1; D unclear. This CDR3 has 14 amino acids. Germline V CDR1 and CDR2: KGHSH, LQKENI. Trimming cost V 5 bases and J 7 bases, with 15 bases left between them. The CDR3 loop is CASSMRSQTNEQFF. CDR3 sequence (DNA): TGTGCCAGCTCAATGCGGTCTCAAACGAATGAGCAGTTCTTC.

The chain is built from TRBV19 and TRBJ1-2; D is perhaps TRBD1 (6 bases). Germline assignment: CDR1 LNHDA and CDR2 SQIVND (reference sequence). The germline V and J ends were trimmed by 5 bases and 2 bases, with 15 bases remaining between them. This CDR3 has 15 residues. CDR3 in DNA: TGTGCCAGTAGTGGCCAGGACAGCACCAACTATGGCTACACCTTC. Its protein is CASSGQDSTNYGYTF.

This clonotype was picked up a small number of times. The V call is TRBV7-2, the J call TRBJ2-7; 7 nucleotides agree with TRBD2. The CDR3 covers 15 residues. Unmatched junction bases numbered 12, after V lost 5 bases and J lost 5 bases. CDR1 is SGHTA and CDR2 is FQGNSA in the germline V gene. This chain's CDR3 is CASSLLRLAAHEQYF. The DNA for the CDR3 is TGTGCCAGCAGCCTCCTCCGACTAGCTGCCCACGAGCAGTACTTC.

This clonotype appeared many times. The gene calls are TRBV11-2 and TRBJ2-5; the match to TRBD2 covers 12 bases. The germline V gene encodes CDR1 SGHAT and CDR2 FQNNGV. The CDR3 sequence is 16 residues long. Trimming at V came to 4 bases and at J to 5 bases, leaving 8 bases not matched to a gene. CDR3 residues: CASSSASGGARETQYF. In DNA, the CDR3 is TGTGCCAGCAGCTCTGCTAGCGGGGGGGCCCGGGAGACCCAGTACTTC.

This clonotype has more than one count but fewer than ten. The chain uses TRBV28 and TRBJ1-2; 8 bases line up with TRBD1. After removal of 7 bases from V and 3 bases from J, the junction contained 16 bases not matched to a gene. The germline CDR1 and CDR2 sequences are MDHEN and SYDVKM. This CDR3 spans 17 amino acids. The chain's CDR3 is CASNSLGQGAKDYGYTF. In DNA form, the CDR3 reads TGTGCCAGCAACAGTTTGGGTCAGGGGGCGAAGGACTATGGCTACACCTTC.